This entry lists 30 T cell receptor beta chains sequenced from one sample in a study of CD8+CD57+ T cells in acquired aplastic anemia. CD8+CD57+ cell expansion had been shown by flow cytometry in patients chosen for sequencing. CDR3 and TCR beta VDJ profiling relied on a genomic DNA template. TCRdb reprocessed the reads via MiXCR and lists one record per CDR3 protein. The sample lists 150,000 to 200,000 distinct CDR3 sequences; roughly two thirds were seen once. The sample was sorted CD4+, CD8+, or CD8+CD57+ T cells (not recorded which) from PBMCs. These receptors all come from a human donor with aplastic anemia.

The gene calls are TRBV7-9 and TRBJ2-3, with unresolved D. Germline values: CDR1 SEHNR, CDR2 FQNEAQ (reference sequence). The CDR3 spans 10 residues. The chain's CDR3 is CAYQGDTQYF. CDR3 sequence (DNA): TGTGCGTACCAAGGGGATACGCAGTATTTT.

This chain links TRBV7-8 with TRBJ1-4; unclear D gene. Trimming removed 1 base at V and 0 bases at J, with 9 bases between. Per germline, CDR1 SGHVS and CDR2 FQNEAQ. This CDR3 spans 16 amino acids. Here the CDR3 DNA reads TGTGCCAGCAGCTTAGTTACCCCTACAACTAATGAAAAACTGTTTTTT. This codes for CASSLVTPTTNEKLFF.

Note on this clonotype: This could be a read error, since a much larger clone is one nucleotide away. The chain employs TRBV6-2 or TRBV6-3 and TRBJ2-3, with 12 bases that match TRBD2. Germline V gene sequence: CDR1 MNHEY, CDR2 SVGEGT. J was trimmed by 4 bases and V by 5 bases; bases with no gene match: 4. CDR3 size: 15 residues. The CDR3 bases are TGTGCCAGCAGTCGGGCTAGCGGGGGGGCAGATACGCAGTATTTT. It specifies CASSRASGGADTQYF.

V and J are TRBV29-1 and TRBJ2-3; 8 bases match TRBD2. The CDR3 is made up of 17 amino acids. Germline CDR1 and CDR2: SQVTM and ANQGSEA. V lost 6 bases and J lost 0; bases outside the gene matches: 14. The CDR3 region is CSVGGFGGGVSTDTQYF. CDR3 coding DNA: TGCAGCGTGGGTGGGTTCGGGGGGGGTGTAAGCACAGATACGCAGTATTTT.

This clonotype was found a few times. The J gene is TRBJ1-1, the V gene TRBV3-2; the table assigns TRBD1, which was not confirmed against the DNA. TRBV3-2 is recorded as a pseudogene. The CDR3 covers 17 residues. Here the CDR3 reads CASSQVRRGGLNTEAFF. The CDR3, as DNA: TGTGCCAGCAGCCAAGTCCGTAGGGGGGGCCTTAACACTGAAGCTTTCTTT.

This chain uses TRBV5-1 with TRBJ2-1; D not certain. The CDR3 totals 14 residues. Looked up from germline, CDR1 is SGHRS and CDR2 is YFSETQ. V was shortened by 5 bases and J by 6 bases, with 15 bases between the two germline ends. This CDR3 reads CASSQERVGNEQFF. For the CDR3, the DNA is TGCGCCAGCAGTCAGGAACGGGTAGGCAATGAGCAGTTCTTC.

The CDR3 region is CASSTQRTFTDTQYF. In DNA form, the CDR3 reads TGTGCCAGCAGCACACAAAGGACATTTACAGATACGCAGTATTTT. The chain joins TRBV5-6 to TRBJ2-3; a weak D match, TRBD1 (5 bases). The CDR3 consists of 15 residues. Germline lookup yields CDR1 SGHDT and CDR2 YYEEEE. Deletions cut 4 bases from V and 3 bases from J, with 15 bases between. Complete variable domain (other parts from reference TRBV5-6 and TRBJ2-3): DAGVTQSPTHLIKTRGQQVTLRCSPKSGHDTVSWYQQALGQGPQFIFQYYEEEERQRGNFPDRFSGHQFPNYSSELNVNALLLGDSALYLCASSTQRTFTDTQYFGPGTRLTVL.

This clonotype has a handful of counts. The chain combines TRBV25-1 with TRBJ2-1; TRBD2 aligns across 11 bases. This CDR3 is 15 amino acids long. J lost 2 bases, V lost 9 bases, and 6 bases had no gene match. Per the germline V gene, CDR1 is MGHDK and CDR2 is SYGVNS. CDR3 sequence: CASMSSGGTYNEQFF. CDR3 bases: TGTGCCAGTATGTCTAGCGGGGGGACCTACAATGAGCAGTTCTTC.

CDR3 sequence: CASSIRAGRDEAFF. CDR3 DNA sequence: TGTGCCAGTAGTATACGAGCAGGCAGGGATGAAGCTTTCTTT. The chain joins TRBV19 to TRBJ1-1, with D possibly being TRBD1 (5 bases). CDR1 is LNHDA, CDR2 SQIVND, per germline (reference sequence). The V end was cut by 2 bases, the J end by 7 bases, with 14 bases between. The CDR3 covers 14 residues.

There are a few counts of this clonotype. This chain links TRBV10-3 with TRBJ2-1; D assignment may be TRBD1 or TRBD2 (5 bases each). The V gene lost 0 bases and the J gene lost 8 bases, with 14 bases spanning the gap. This CDR3 is 15 amino acids long. Germline CDR1 ENHRY, CDR2 SYGVKD. CDR3 in amino acids: CAISESRGDLDEQFF. In DNA form, the CDR3 reads TGTGCCATCAGTGAGTCGAGGGGAGACTTAGATGAGCAGTTCTTC.

This chain joins TRBV19 and TRBJ1-5, with TRBD1 matching 7 bases. Trimming at V came to 8 bases and at J to 3 bases, leaving 4 bases not matched to a gene. This CDR3 comprises 13 residues. Germline V gene sequence: CDR1 LNHDA, CDR2 SQIVND (reference sequence). The CDR3 region is CASGGQVNQPQHF. CDR3 in DNA: TGTGCCAGTGGCGGACAGGTCAATCAGCCCCAGCATTTT.

The CDR3 protein is CASSIDGGYGYEQYF. DNA for the CDR3: TGTGCCAGTAGTATCGACGGGGGCTACGGCTACGAGCAGTACTTC. V gene TRBV19 combines with J gene TRBJ2-7; D may be TRBD1 or TRBD2 (6 bases each). Germline lookup yields CDR1 LNHDA and CDR2 SQIVND (reference sequence). The length of the CDR3 is 15 residues. V was pared by 3 bases and J by 3 bases, with 15 bases between.

This chain connects TRBV11-2 to TRBJ2-7; D is perhaps TRBD1 (6 bases). Germline V gene sequence: CDR1 SGHAT, CDR2 FQNNGV. V lost 5 bases and J 1 base, leaving 18 bases between the germline ends. This CDR3 is built from 16 residues. The CDR3 spells CASSQIGQKPSYEQYF. The CDR3 DNA reads TGTGCCAGCAGCCAAATAGGACAGAAGCCATCCTACGAGCAGTACTTC.

This clonotype came up once. This rearrangement joins TRBV10-3 to TRBJ2-7; 7 nucleotides agree with TRBD1. Germline V gives CDR1 ENHRY, CDR2 SYGVKD. The CDR3 is made up of 15 amino acids. V was pared by 4 bases and J by 2 bases, with 8 bases of the junction left unmatched. CDR3 region: CAISGAGTATYEQYF. As DNA, the CDR3 is TGTGCCATCAGTGGGGCCGGGACAGCTACCTACGAGCAGTACTTC.

This clonotype has a single count. The V gene is TRBV2, the J gene TRBJ1-1, with D unresolved. Germline CDR1 and CDR2: SNHLY and FYNNEI. Trimming took 1 base from V and 9 from J, leaving 12 bases between them. This CDR3 is built from 13 residues. CDR3 in amino acids: CASSEGVRPKAFF. For the CDR3, the DNA is TGTGCCAGCAGTGAAGGGGTCAGACCGAAAGCTTTCTTT.

This rearrangement joins TRBV5-6 to TRBJ1-2; 7 bases align to TRBD1. J gave up 5 bases and V 4 bases, and 8 bases lay outside the gene matches. Germline loops: CDR1 SGHDT, CDR2 YYEEEE. The CDR3 covers 14 residues. The chain's CDR3 is CASSQGGDRYGYTF. The CDR3 DNA reads as TGTGCCAGCAGCCAAGGAGGGGACAGATATGGCTACACCTTC.

The gene calls are TRBV20-1 and TRBJ1-2, with 8 positions matching TRBD1. Germline V gives CDR1 DFQATT, CDR2 SNEGSKA (reference sequence). V shed 5 bases, J shed 2 bases, and the junction held 13 bases outside the gene matches. CDR3 length equals 16 residues. The CDR3 nucleotides are TGCAGTGCTGGCCAACAGGACAGGGCGTTCAACTATGGCTACACCTTC. It yields the protein CSAGQQDRAFNYGYTF.

This clonotype was found many times. The rearrangement links TRBV7-9 to TRBJ2-2; TRBD2 matches at 12 bases. Trimming at V came to 5 bases and at J to 5 bases, leaving 6 bases not matched to a gene. Germline CDR1 is SEHNR and CDR2 is FQNEAQ (reference sequence). The CDR3 is 16 amino acids. For the CDR3, the DNA is TGTGCCAGCAGCAATCTAGCGGGAGGGCGGACCGGGGAGCTGTTTTTT. This translates into CASSNLAGGRTGELFF.

The CDR3 DNA is TGCAGTGCTAGAGGTGGGATGGGGACCGACGAGCAGTACTTC. This translates into CSARGGMGTDEQYF. V and J are TRBV20-1 and TRBJ2-7; D may be TRBD1 or TRBD2 (5 bases each). The germline V gene encodes CDR1 DFQATT and CDR2 SNEGSKA (reference sequence). The V and J ends lost 1 base and 5 bases respectively, with 15 bases between them. This CDR3 region has 14 residues.

This chain uses TRBV5-1 with TRBJ2-3; 9 bases match TRBD2. V shed 3 bases and J 0 bases; nucleotides not matched to a gene: 5. Germline CDR1 SGHRS, CDR2 YFSETQ. The CDR3 consists of 16 residues. The CDR3 DNA reads TGCGCCAGCAGCTCGCGGACTAGCGCCAGCACAGATACGCAGTATTTT. Protein: CASSSRTSASTDTQYF.

This clonotype occurred once. A much larger clone lies one base from this, so it may be a read error. This chain joins TRBV4-3 and TRBJ1-1, with D possibly being TRBD1 (5 bases). CDR1 LGHNA and CDR2 YSLEER come from the germline V gene. The V end was cut by 0 bases, the J end by 4 bases, with 21 bases between. This CDR3 region has 18 residues. As DNA, the CDR3 is TGCGCCAGCAGCCAAGATAGCGCAGCAGGGCAAAGAGGCACTGAAGCTTTCTTT. This translates into CASSQDSAAGQRGTEAFF.

The table lists this clonotype with a few counts. This chain uses TRBV2 with TRBJ2-7, with unresolved D. CDR1 and CDR2 (germline): SNHLY, FYNNEI. Trimming shortened V by 3 bases and J by 4 bases, and 10 bases separated the two germline ends. The CDR3 is made up of 13 amino acids. CDR3 loop: CASSEMQVYEQYF. For the CDR3, the DNA is TGTGCCAGCAGTGAGATGCAGGTATACGAGCAGTACTTC.

V is TRBV20-1 and J is TRBJ2-3; no firm D call. This CDR3 region has 15 residues. Looked up from germline, CDR1 is DFQATT and CDR2 is SNEGSKA (reference sequence). V was clipped by 3 bases and J by 0 bases, with 13 bases between them. The CDR3 DNA sequence: TGCAGTGCTAGTCGGCAGAAGGGTAGCACAGATACGCAGTATTTT. Its protein product is CSASRQKGSTDTQYF.

The sample holds many counts of this clonotype. This chain links TRBV6-4 with TRBJ2-1; 7 nucleotides match TRBD1. V dropped 0 bases and J dropped 0; count of bases not matched to a gene: 2. The CDR3 spans 16 residues. CDR1 and CDR2 (germline): MRHNA, SNTAGT. Written as DNA, the CDR3 is TGTGCCAGCAGTGACTCCGGGACAGTCTCCTACAATGAGCAGTTCTTC. Translated, it gives CASSDSGTVSYNEQFF.

Only one count was recorded for this clonotype. This rearrangement joins TRBV25-1 to TRBJ1-2; possibly TRBD1 for D (6 bases). CDR3 length: 13 residues. V was shortened by 8 bases and J by 6 bases, with 16 bases between the two germline ends. Germline-derived CDR1 and CDR2 are MGHDK and SYGVNS. This chain's CDR3 is CASAAVTGHGYTF. The CDR3 DNA is TGTGCCAGCGCCGCCGTAACAGGGCATGGCTACACCTTC.

This rearrangement joins TRBV5-1 to TRBJ2-3, with 9 bases that match TRBD1. The V segment lost 3 bases and the J segment 4 bases; nucleotides outside the gene matches: 6. CDR1 and CDR2 from the germline V gene are SGHRS and YFSETQ. The length of the CDR3 is 15 residues. The CDR3 nucleotides are TGCGCCAGCAGCTCCCGGGACAGGGTTCCAGATACGCAGTATTTT. This translates into CASSSRDRVPDTQYF.

The chain links TRBV20-1 to TRBJ2-1; D is unclear. CDR1 and CDR2 from the germline V gene are DFQATT and SNEGSKA (reference sequence). V was cut by 0 bases and J by 2 bases, with 8 bases left in between. This CDR3 has 14 amino acids. CDR3 protein: CSARDKGPYNEQFF. The DNA of the CDR3 is TGCAGTGCTAGAGATAAGGGCCCCTACAATGAGCAGTTCTTC.

The chain recombines TRBV19 with TRBJ1-2; D is undetermined. The CDR3 covers 12 residues. Trimming cost V 5 bases and J 4 bases, with 8 bases left between them. Germline V gene lookup returns CDR1 LNHDA and CDR2 SQIVND (reference sequence). CDR3 sequence reads: CASSPDRYGYTF. For the CDR3, the DNA is TGTGCCAGTAGTCCCGACCGCTATGGCTACACCTTC.

The rearrangement joins TRBV19 to TRBJ2-1; D is possibly TRBD1 (5 bases). V gave up 6 bases and J gave up 9 bases, with 9 bases separating them. CDR1 LNHDA and CDR2 SQIVND come from the germline V gene (reference sequence). The CDR3 spans 11 residues. The CDR3, as DNA: TGTGCCAGTAGATGGGGCAGTGAGCAGTTCTTC. Translated, it gives CASRWGSEQFF.

This clonotype was seen a few times. J is TRBJ2-1 and V is TRBV5-1, with 9 bases identical to TRBD1. The CDR3 covers 14 residues. Germline V gene lookup returns CDR1 SGHRS and CDR2 YFSETQ. The ends lost 2 bases at V and 4 bases at J; junction bases unmatched: 1. CDR3 DNA sequence: TGCGCCAGCAGCTTACAGGGGGCTTACAATGAGCAGTTCTTC. Protein: CASSLQGAYNEQFF.